This passage covers 23 T cell receptor beta chains from one sample sequenced in a study of blood T cell repertoires in COVID-19. Assay used: immunoSEQ multiplex PCR; TCRdb lists only in-frame clones, some missing. The sample includes hundreds of thousands of clones, about 87% seen only once; the top ten take about 0.24%. Input material: peripheral blood. All receptors come from a woman aged 18-29 years with acute or convalescent COVID-19.

This clone was picked up a small number of times. Other DNA sequences of this sample code for an identical CDR3. The chain employs TRBV5-6 and TRBJ1-4, with TRBD1 identical over 8 bases. Germline CDR1 and CDR2: SGHDT and YYEEEE. The V segment lost 2 bases and the J segment 7 bases; nucleotides outside the gene matches: 1. The CDR3 spans 13 residues. CDR3 residues: CASSLGQGEKLFF. The CDR3 bases are TGTGCCAGCAGCTTAGGACAGGGTGAAAAACTGTTTTTT.

The J gene is TRBJ1-5, the V gene TRBV7-3, with no clear D. Germline V gene sequence: CDR1 SGHTA, CDR2 FQGTGA. Between the trimmed V and J ends, which lost 2 bases and 4 bases, there was a span of 9 bases. This CDR3 is built from 14 residues. The CDR3 bases are TGTGCCAGCAGCTTAGAGGGTGGTAATCAGCCCCAGCATTTT. Protein: CASSLEGGNQPQHF.

V is TRBV6-5 and J is TRBJ1-1, with D hard to call. V lost 8 bases to trimming and J lost 11 bases, with 18 bases between them. Germline values: CDR1 MNHEY, CDR2 SVGAGI. This CDR3 is 12 amino acids long. CDR3 sequence: CASHFGSGWAFF. As DNA, the CDR3 is TGTGCCAGCCACTTCGGATCGGGTTGGGCTTTCTTT.

The genes are TRBV30 and TRBJ1-2; 9 bases align to TRBD1. This CDR3 has 15 amino acids. CDR1 and CDR2 (germline): GTSNPN, SVGIG (reference sequence). The V and J ends lost 0 bases and 6 bases, in that order; junction bases with no gene match: 8. The CDR3 protein is CAWSVRDRVVHGYTF. DNA for the CDR3: TGTGCCTGGAGTGTCCGGGACAGGGTAGTCCATGGCTACACCTTC.

CDR3 nucleotide sequence: TGTGCCATCAGTGAGGGGACAGGGGAGATAGAGGAGACCCAGTACTTC. Protein sequence: CAISEGTGEIEETQYF. The chain carries TRBV10-3 and TRBJ2-5, with 10 bases lining up with TRBD1. The germline gives CDR1 ENHRY, CDR2 SYGVKD. The CDR3 totals 16 residues. With V trimmed by 2 bases and J by 5 bases, 8 bases remained unmatched.

CDR3 nucleotide sequence: TGTGCCAGCAGTTACTCGATTGTGAGTGAGCAGTTCTTC. This sequence encodes CASSYSIVSEQFF. This chain connects TRBV6-2 or TRBV6-3 to TRBJ2-1; D is ambiguous. Trimming left V 0 bases short and J 9 bases short, with 9 bases between. CDR3 length: 13 residues. Looked up from germline, CDR1 is MNHEY and CDR2 is SVGEGT.

The chain couples TRBV6-5 to TRBJ1-6; TRBD1 matches 8 bases. After removal of 6 bases from V and 8 bases from J, the junction contained 3 bases not matched to a gene. This CDR3 has 13 amino acids. Looked up from germline, CDR1 is MNHEY and CDR2 is SVGAGI. CDR3 protein: CASRWDRHSPLHF. CDR3 in DNA: TGTGCCAGCAGGTGGGACAGGCATTCACCCCTCCACTTT.

The chain combines TRBV21-1 with TRBJ1-5; the table's D call, TRBD1, was not checked against the DNA. TRBV21-1 is termed a pseudogene. The CDR3 contains 15 residues. DNA of the CDR3: TGTGCCAGCAGCAATTTGGCATATAGCAATCAGCCCCAGCATTTT. Translated, it gives CASSNLAYSNQPQHF.

The chain is built from TRBV5-5 and TRBJ1-6; 8 bases align to TRBD1. V lost 3 bases and J lost 11; bases outside the gene matches: 10. The CDR3 loop spans 15 amino acids. Germline V CDR1 and CDR2: SGHKS, YYEKEE (reference sequence). DNA of the CDR3: TGTGCCAGCAGCTCCCGCGGACAGGGAATAACACCCCTCCACTTT. Translation gives CASSSRGQGITPLHF.

The chain links TRBV9 to TRBJ1-5, with 7 nucleotides matching TRBD1. This CDR3 is 19 amino acids long. The germline CDR1 and CDR2 sequences are SGDLS and YYNGEE. The ends lost 0 bases at V and 0 bases at J; junction bases unmatched: 12. DNA for the CDR3: TGTGCCAGCAGCGTAGCTATTGGGACAGCCAATTATAGCAATCAGCCCCAGCATTTT. Its protein is CASSVAIGTANYSNQPQHF.

This clone showed up just a few times. The J gene is TRBJ1-2, the V gene TRBV10-3; TRBD1 matches 7 bases. Germline CDR1 is ENHRY and CDR2 is SYGVKD. With V trimmed by 6 bases and J by 4 bases, 8 bases remained unmatched. The CDR3 extends over 14 amino acids. The CDR3 DNA reads as TGTGCCATCAGGCCCGGGACAGATCTCTATGGCTACACCTTC. It codes for CAIRPGTDLYGYTF.

This chain uses TRBV6-5 with TRBJ2-2, with D possibly matching TRBD2 (5 bases). The CDR3 contains 14 residues. The V end lost 0 bases, the J end lost 7 bases, and 9 bases lay between the germline ends. Per the germline V gene, CDR1 is MNHEY and CDR2 is SVGAGI. CDR3 in amino acids: CASSYSTRSGELFF. Written as DNA, the CDR3 is TGTGCCAGCAGTTACTCTACTAGGAGCGGGGAGCTGTTTTTT.

This chain connects TRBV9 to TRBJ2-2, with D perhaps TRBD2 (6 bases). V was pared by 1 base and J by 1 base, with 14 bases between. CDR3 size: 17 residues. Germline V lookup: CDR1 SGDLS, CDR2 YYNGEE. The CDR3 region has the DNA TGTGCCAGCAGCGTACCTCGACTAGAGGGGAACACCGGGGAGCTGTTTTTT. This translates into CASSVPRLEGNTGELFF.

Points on this clone: Other nucleotide sequences in the sample specify the same CDR3. In DNA form, the CDR3 reads TGTGCCACCAGCAGAGTTGACAGCTCCTACGAGCAGTACTTC. It is translated as CATSRVDSSYEQYF. This chain joins TRBV15 and TRBJ2-7; TRBD1 is a possible D gene (5 bases). The germline V gene has CDR1 LNHNV and CDR2 YYDKDF (reference sequence). The CDR3 runs to 14 residues. V dropped 1 base and J dropped 0 bases, with 7 bases sitting between them.

The gene calls are TRBV11-2 and TRBJ1-2, with D possibly being TRBD1 (6 bases). From germline, CDR1 is SGHAT and CDR2 FQNNGV. The CDR3 extends over 15 amino acids. The V gene lost 2 bases and the J gene lost 5 bases, with 15 bases spanning the gap. CDR3 bases: TGTGCCAGCAGCTTATTCACAGGGCAATTTTATGGCTACACCTTC. As protein: CASSLFTGQFYGYTF.

J is TRBJ1-1 and V is TRBV30; a weak D match, TRBD1 (6 bases). Germline assignment: CDR1 GTSNPN and CDR2 SVGIG (reference sequence). The CDR3 has 9 amino acids. The CDR3 here is CAMGRGAFF. As DNA, the CDR3 is TGTGCTATGGGCAGGGGAGCTTTCTTT.

The V call is TRBV28, the J call TRBJ1-5, with D unresolved. In germline, CDR1 is MDHEN, CDR2 SYDVKM. This CDR3 contains 17 residues. The germline V and J ends were trimmed by 7 bases and 1 base, with 20 bases remaining between them. CDR3 in amino acids: CASNLRGYRGSNQPQHF. The CDR3 nucleotides are TGTGCCAGCAATCTGAGAGGGTATCGAGGAAGCAATCAGCCCCAGCATTTT.

This chain uses TRBV4-1 with TRBJ1-4; D gene ambiguous. Trimming stripped 1 base from V and 12 bases from J, with 9 bases between. CDR3 length equals 12 residues. Germline values: CDR1 MGHRA, CDR2 YSYEKL. The chain's CDR3 is CASSQVTEELFF. CDR3 coding DNA: TGCGCCAGCAGCCAAGTGACCGAGGAACTGTTTTTT.

The chain's CDR3 is CASISGTGFEKLFF. The CDR3 DNA reads as TGTGCCAGCATCTCAGGGACAGGGTTCGAAAAACTGTTTTTT. The V and J genes are TRBV6-5 and TRBJ1-4, with 9 bases fitting TRBD1. Looked up from germline, CDR1 is MNHEY and CDR2 is SVGAGI. The length of the CDR3 is 14 residues. V dropped 7 bases and J dropped 8; count of bases not matched to a gene: 8.

This chain uses TRBV11-3 with TRBJ2-2; D gene ambiguous. Trimming pared 6 bases from V and 5 bases from J, leaving 7 bases between. The CDR3 runs 12 residues. The germline CDR1 and CDR2 sequences are SGHNT and YENEEA. The CDR3: CASRAWTGELFF. The CDR3, as DNA: TGTGCCAGCAGAGCCTGGACCGGGGAGCTGTTTTTT.

This rearrangement joins TRBV30 to TRBJ1-6; 8 nucleotides line up with TRBD1. Trimming removed 5 bases from V and 7 bases from J; junction bases left unmatched: 7. The CDR3 sequence is 14 residues long. Germline V lookup: CDR1 GTSNPN, CDR2 SVGIG (reference sequence). DNA for the CDR3: TGTGCCTGGGGACAGGGAATCAACAATTCACCCCTCCACTTT. Its protein is CAWGQGINNSPLHF. Drawing the rest from reference TRBV30 and TRBJ1-6, the complete variable domain is SQTIHQWPATLVQPVGSPLSLECTVEGTSNPNLYWYRQAAGRGLQLLFYSVGIGQISSEVPQNLSASRPQDRQFILSSKKLLLSDSGFYLCAWGQGINNSPLHFGNGTRLTVT.

In its sample, this clone was seen once. The chain recombines TRBV20-1 with TRBJ2-7; D ambiguous. This CDR3 has 12 amino acids. The V and J ends lost 3 bases and 0 bases respectively, with 6 bases between them. CDR1 is DFQATT and CDR2 is SNEGSKA in the germline V gene (reference sequence). The DNA for the CDR3 is TGCAGTGCTAGTCGTTCCTCCTACGAGCAGTACTTC. Its translation: CSASRSSYEQYF.

The rearrangement joins TRBV12-3 or TRBV12-4 to TRBJ1-1, with D hard to call. V was pared by 6 bases and J by 5 bases, with 13 bases between. The CDR3 covers 13 residues. CDR3 loop: CASSFSPGTEAFF. The CDR3 DNA reads as TGTGCCAGCAGCTTCTCCCCGGGGACTGAAGCTTTCTTT.